Shown below are 5 T cell receptor beta chains from a single sample sequenced in a study of blood T cell repertoires in COVID-19. TCRdb's table, derived via immunoSEQ multiplex PCR, lists solely in-frame clones and lacks some. The sample holds fewer than 200,000 clones; about 87% are singletons and the top ten take around 13%. Sequencing was carried out using peripheral blood. Receptors originate from a woman aged 70-85 years with COVID-19, enrolled during active disease.

The chain uses TRBV4-2 and TRBJ2-1; perhaps TRBD2 as D (6 bases). The V end lost 1 base, the J end lost 3 bases, and 13 bases lay between the germline ends. CDR3 size: 16 residues. Germline V gene data show CDR1 as LGHNA and CDR2 as YNFKEQ. In DNA, the CDR3 is TGTGCCAGCAGCCAAGTAGGAACGACTAGCTACAATGAGCAGTTCTTC. The encoded protein is CASSQVGTTSYNEQFF.

This clone came up once. The rearrangement joins TRBV27 to TRBJ1-6; 7 bases match TRBD1. Germline CDR1 and CDR2: MNHEY and SMNVEV (reference sequence). After removal of 1 base from V and 10 bases from J, the junction contained 4 bases not matched to a gene. CDR3 length equals 14 residues. The CDR3 spells CASSLYRGRSPLHF. DNA of the CDR3: TGTGCCAGCAGTTTATACAGGGGTAGGTCACCCCTCCACTTT.

V gene TRBV5-4 combines with J gene TRBJ1-4; D possibly corresponds to TRBD1 (5 bases). Germline CDR1 and CDR2: SGHNT and YYREEE (reference sequence). The ends were cut back, 5 bases at V and 8 bases at J, with 16 bases in the middle. CDR3 length equals 14 residues. CDR3 nucleotides: TGTGCCAGCAGTGCTCAGGGAGGTGTAGAAAAACTGTTTTTT. Protein sequence: CASSAQGGVEKLFF.

This chain uses TRBV5-1 with TRBJ2-1; 7 nucleotides match TRBD2. The junction had 9 bases not matched to a gene; V was cut back by 4 bases and J by 2 bases. Germline V lookup: CDR1 SGHRS, CDR2 YFSETQ. The CDR3 is 16 amino acids. DNA for the CDR3: TGCGCCAGCAGCCCAAGGACTAGTAGCACCTACAATGAGCAGTTCTTC. Protein product: CASSPRTSSTYNEQFF.

V usage is TRBV6-9 and J usage is TRBJ1-3; 8 bases map to TRBD1. Germline values: CDR1 MNHGY, CDR2 SVAAGI. V trimming: 9 bases; J trimming: 3 bases; junction bases outside the gene matches: 4. The CDR3 has 13 residues. The CDR3 reads CARPRGLGNTIYF. The CDR3 DNA reads TGTGCCAGACCCAGGGGGCTTGGAAACACCATATATTTT.